This note documents a single TCR beta chain sequence. Its antigen is not identified. CDR1 is MNHNS, CDR2 SASEGT, per germline. CDR3 length: 15 residues. TCRdb analysed the 5' RACE reads with MiXCR anew, one entry per CDR3 protein. The table lists about 360,000 distinct CDR3 sequences, 20% of them singletons. The sample originates from a study of CD8 T cells in ankylosing spondylitis. Study conclusions and caveats: Matched ankylosing spondylitis synovial fluid reportedly contained a significantly enriched population of disease-linked clones. Apparently characteristic of ankylosing spondylitis blood was a TCR beta motif (fewer than ten highly homologous variants). A number of the motif variants had already been described in reactive arthritis synovial fluid and blood. Clones that were linked to disease were CD8+ and were relatively rare in peripheral blood.

This chain joins TRBV6-1 and TRBJ2-6; TRBD2 might be the D (5 bases). The specimen was blood, either unsorted or a sorted T cell fraction (not recorded which). The sequence derives from a male donor with ankylosing spondylitis or in good health (not recorded which). DNA for the CDR3: TGTGCGACGGGGTCCACGCTCTCTGGGGCCAACGTCCTGACTTTC. Protein: CATGSTLSGANVLTF.